Included here is one T cell receptor (beta chain) sequence, with context. Its antigen is unknown. Drawn from each donor were roughly 9.4 milliliters of peripheral blood. No fewer than 5.5 micrograms of total RNA were isolated from every sample. This record comes from a study of blood T cells in healthy people across ages. Study results and caveats: Greater diversity and more naive CD4+ cells were seen in long-lived donors than in aged donors.

A second PCR, run for about 7 to 11 cycles, used a sample-barcoded 5' primer plus a J-beta primer mix. Each sample provided no less than 2.5 million CDR3-containing paired-end reads. TCRdb used MiXCR to reprocess the 5' RACE reads, holding one entry per CDR3 protein. The table has 1.5 million to 2 million distinct CDR3 sequences, about 50% seen once. The CDR3 consists of 12 residues. CDR1 and CDR2 (germline): SEHNR, FQNEAQ (reference sequence). Trimming took off 5 bases at V and 8 bases at J, with 10 bases between the two ends. Sequenced material: blood. The chain is built from TRBV7-9 and TRBJ2-4; TRBD2 might be the D (6 bases). This TCR was sampled from a woman aged 40-49 years in good health. The CDR3 is CASSAWGDIQYF. The CDR3 nucleotides read TGTGCCAGCAGCGCCTGGGGGGACATTCAGTACTTC.